This TCR beta chain was observed in a study of identical twins. MiXCR was run by TCRdb on the 5' RACE reads, yielding one entry per CDR3 protein. This sample yields 450,000 or so distinct CDR3 sequences, of which 14% are seen a single time; about 0.54% belongs to the top ten. CDR3 length: 15 residues. CDR1 SQVTM and CDR2 ANQGSEA come from the germline V gene. V was trimmed by 4 bases and J by 1 base, leaving 14 bases between them. These data also formed part of another study, on yellow fever vaccine responses in identical twins.

The chain has TRBV29-1 and TRBJ2-1, with unresolved D. The sequenced sample consisted of CD4+ T cells sorted from blood. The TCR originated in a woman aged 18-30 years in good health. CDR3 amino acids: CSVGPFISSYNEQFF. Written as DNA, the CDR3 is TGCAGCGTTGGCCCATTTATTAGTTCCTACAATGAGCAGTTCTTC.